This is a list of T cell receptor beta chains from one sample in a study of T cell changes during pregnancy in multiple sclerosis. Sequenced by immunoSEQ multiplex PCR; TCRdb stores in-frame clones only, minus some. The sample has 70,000 or so clones, about nine tenths seen once. The sample in question was CD4+ T cells from peripheral blood mononuclear cells, obtained after pregnancy. These receptors were obtained from a female donor with multiple sclerosis, enrolled in a pregnancy study. CDR3s include the opening cysteine and the closing phenylalanine or tryptophan. The D gene is left open where the match is weak. Only some rows state a clone size, as once, few, many or a class for expanded clones.

j_call: TRBJ2-5; v_call: TRBV30; d_call: -; clone_size: -; cdr3_aa: CAWNRARETQYF; cdr3_nt: TGTGCCTGGAACCGAGCCCGGGAGACCCAGTACTTC
j_call: TRBJ2-3; v_call: TRBV6-1; d_call: TRBD2; clone_size: -; cdr3_aa: CASTAGGGADTQYF; cdr3_nt: TGTGCCAGCACCGCGGGCGGGGGGGCTGATACGCAGTATTTT
j_call: TRBJ1-1; v_call: TRBV5-5; d_call: TRBD1; clone_size: -; cdr3_aa: CASRSTGGGLAEAFF; cdr3_nt: TGTGCCAGCAGATCGACAGGGGGCGGTTTGGCTGAAGCTTTCTTT
j_call: TRBJ2-7; v_call: TRBV6-1; d_call: -; clone_size: -; cdr3_aa: CASSERGSGGEQYF; cdr3_nt: TGTGCCAGCAGTGAAAGGGGTAGCGGAGGCGAGCAGTACTTC
j_call: TRBJ2-3; v_call: TRBV2; d_call: TRBD2; clone_size: -; cdr3_aa: CASGTSGAPSTDTQYF; cdr3_nt: TGTGCCAGCGGGACTAGCGGGGCACCTAGCACAGATACGCAGTATTTT
j_call: TRBJ1-1; v_call: TRBV2; d_call: TRBD1; clone_size: few; cdr3_aa: CAGKGDRGTEAFF; cdr3_nt: TGTGCCGGAAAGGGGGACAGGGGGACTGAAGCTTTCTTT
j_call: TRBJ1-1; v_call: TRBV5-1; d_call: TRBD1; clone_size: -; cdr3_aa: CASSGPRDRVQNTEAFF; cdr3_nt: TGCGCCAGCAGCGGACCGAGGGACAGGGTACAGAACACTGAAGCTTTCTTT
j_call: TRBJ2-7; v_call: TRBV5-4; d_call: -; clone_size: -; cdr3_aa: CASSKDSLSAYEQYF; cdr3_nt: TGTGCCAGCAGCAAAGACAGTCTTTCAGCCTACGAGCAGTACTTC
j_call: TRBJ1-6; v_call: TRBV19; d_call: TRBD1; clone_size: -; cdr3_aa: CASGQGNGGSPLHF; cdr3_nt: TGTGCCAGTGGACAGGGGAACGGAGGGTCACCCCTCCACTTT
j_call: TRBJ2-3; v_call: TRBV5-1; d_call: -; clone_size: -; cdr3_aa: CASSLVLGAADTQYF; cdr3_nt: TGCGCCAGCAGCTTGGTTCTGGGGGCCGCAGATACGCAGTATTTT
j_call: TRBJ1-5; v_call: TRBV19; d_call: TRBD1; clone_size: -; cdr3_aa: CASSIPRTGRQPQHF; cdr3_nt: TGTGCCAGTAGTATCCCTCGGACAGGGAGGCAGCCCCAGCATTTT
j_call: TRBJ2-3; v_call: TRBV11-2; d_call: TRBD2; clone_size: -; cdr3_aa: CASSLLAGLTDTQYF; cdr3_nt: TGTGCCAGCAGCTTACTAGCGGGGTTGACAGATACGCAGTATTTT
j_call: TRBJ1-2; v_call: TRBV4-1; d_call: -; clone_size: -; cdr3_aa: CASSQDPGGRGTF; cdr3_nt: TGCGCCAGCAGCCAAGATCCGGGAGGCCGGGGGACCTTC
j_call: TRBJ2-7; v_call: TRBV28; d_call: -; clone_size: -; cdr3_aa: CASSLYPGVEQYF; cdr3_nt: TGTGCCAGCAGTTTATATCCGGGGGTAGAGCAGTACTTC
j_call: TRBJ1-1; v_call: TRBV27; d_call: TRBD1; clone_size: -; cdr3_aa: CASSPWGQPGNTEAFF; cdr3_nt: TGTGCCAGCAGCCCGTGGGGACAGCCGGGCAACACTGAAGCTTTCTTT
j_call: TRBJ2-1; v_call: TRBV27; d_call: -; clone_size: once; cdr3_aa: CASSLRNEQFF; cdr3_nt: TGTGCCAGCAGTTTGAGGAATGAGCAGTTCTTC
j_call: TRBJ2-1; v_call: TRBV10-3; d_call: -; clone_size: -; cdr3_aa: CAISDSPPEDGHEQFF; cdr3_nt: TGTGCCATCAGTGATTCCCCCCCGGAGGACGGGCATGAGCAGTTCTTC
j_call: TRBJ1-4; v_call: TRBV5-1; d_call: TRBD1; clone_size: once; cdr3_aa: CASSLDRGLGEKLFF; cdr3_nt: TGCGCCAGCAGCTTGGACAGGGGGCTTGGTGAAAAACTGTTTTTT
j_call: TRBJ2-1; v_call: TRBV6-5; d_call: -; clone_size: -; cdr3_aa: CASSYGGVGYNEQFF; cdr3_nt: TGTGCCAGCAGTTACGGCGGGGTGGGGTACAATGAGCAGTTCTTC
j_call: TRBJ1-5; v_call: TRBV4-1; d_call: -; clone_size: -; cdr3_aa: CASSHGKGSDQPQHF; cdr3_nt: TGCGCCAGCAGCCATGGGAAGGGGTCGGATCAGCCCCAGCATTTT
j_call: TRBJ1-2; v_call: TRBV28; d_call: -; clone_size: -; cdr3_aa: CASSRGSSNYGYTF; cdr3_nt: TGTGCCAGCAGTCGGGGGTCTTCTAACTATGGCTACACCTTC
j_call: TRBJ2-7; v_call: TRBV6-1; d_call: TRBD2; clone_size: -; cdr3_aa: CASNQLAGPVEQYF; cdr3_nt: TGTGCCAGCAACCAACTAGCGGGGCCTGTGGAGCAGTACTTC
j_call: TRBJ1-2; v_call: TRBV23-1; d_call: -; clone_size: -; cdr3_aa: CASSHPALSYGYTF; cdr3_nt: TGCGCCAGCAGTCATCCTGCCTTGAGTTATGGCTACACCTTC
j_call: TRBJ2-5; v_call: TRBV28; d_call: TRBD1; clone_size: -; cdr3_aa: CASSLRDSQETQYF; cdr3_nt: TGTGCCAGCAGTCTCCGGGACAGCCAAGAGACCCAGTACTTC
j_call: TRBJ1-3; v_call: TRBV5-4; d_call: -; clone_size: -; cdr3_aa: CASSLGDGGNTIYF; cdr3_nt: TGTGCCAGCAGCTTAGGAGACGGAGGAAACACCATATATTTT
j_call: TRBJ1-1; v_call: TRBV5-1; d_call: -; clone_size: -; cdr3_aa: CASSIRERVNTEAFF; cdr3_nt: TGCGCCAGCAGCATCAGGGAAAGAGTGAACACTGAAGCTTTCTTT
j_call: TRBJ2-2; v_call: TRBV7-3; d_call: TRBD2; clone_size: -; cdr3_aa: CASSPHGLAGVRNTGELFF; cdr3_nt: TGTGCCAGCAGCCCACATGGACTAGCGGGAGTCCGGAACACCGGGGAGCTGTTTTTT
j_call: TRBJ2-7; v_call: TRBV19; d_call: TRBD2; clone_size: -; cdr3_aa: CASSPGLAGLYEQYF; cdr3_nt: TGTGCCAGTAGTCCGGGACTAGCGGGGCTCTACGAGCAGTACTTC
j_call: TRBJ2-1; v_call: TRBV6-1; d_call: TRBD2; clone_size: -; cdr3_aa: CASSESGESYNEQFF; cdr3_nt: TGTGCCAGCAGTGAAAGCGGGGAGTCCTACAATGAGCAGTTCTTC
j_call: TRBJ2-4; v_call: TRBV9; d_call: TRBD2; clone_size: once; cdr3_aa: CASSVAGGPKNIQYF; cdr3_nt: TGTGCCAGCAGCGTAGCGGGGGGGCCCAAAAACATTCAGTACTTC
j_call: TRBJ2-7; v_call: TRBV30; d_call: -; clone_size: -; cdr3_aa: CAWTPVDRLSYEQYF; cdr3_nt: TGTGCCTGGACGCCTGTGGACAGACTATCCTACGAGCAGTACTTC
j_call: TRBJ2-7; v_call: TRBV5-1; d_call: -; clone_size: -; cdr3_aa: CASSLADSLYEQYF; cdr3_nt: TGCGCCAGCAGCTTGGCGGACAGTCTCTACGAGCAGTACTTC
j_call: TRBJ1-6; v_call: TRBV27; d_call: TRBD1; clone_size: -; cdr3_aa: CASNNKGQGNSPLHF; cdr3_nt: TGTGCCAGCAATAATAAGGGACAGGGAAATTCACCCCTCCACTTT
j_call: TRBJ2-3; v_call: TRBV5-1; d_call: -; clone_size: -; cdr3_aa: CASSFDPASTDTQYF; cdr3_nt: TGCGCCAGCAGCTTTGACCCAGCGAGCACAGATACGCAGTATTTT
j_call: TRBJ2-7; v_call: TRBV28; d_call: TRBD2; clone_size: -; cdr3_aa: CASSAPGTRLYEQYF; cdr3_nt: TGTGCCAGCAGTGCACCCGGGACTAGACTCTACGAGCAGTACTTC
j_call: TRBJ2-2; v_call: TRBV27; d_call: -; clone_size: -; cdr3_aa: CASSLRNRVGELFF; cdr3_nt: TGTGCCAGCAGTTTACGGAACAGGGTCGGGGAGCTGTTTTTT
j_call: TRBJ2-3; v_call: TRBV30; d_call: -; clone_size: -; cdr3_aa: CAWSPGFRTDTQYF; cdr3_nt: TGTGCCTGGAGTCCAGGGTTCCGCACAGATACGCAGTATTTT
j_call: TRBJ2-1; v_call: TRBV4-1; d_call: TRBD2; clone_size: once; cdr3_aa: CASSQSAGGRGNEQFF; cdr3_nt: TGCGCCAGCAGCCAGTCAGCGGGGGGGCGGGGGAATGAGCAGTTCTTC
j_call: TRBJ1-1; v_call: TRBV9; d_call: TRBD1; clone_size: -; cdr3_aa: CASSTQTGRNTEAFF; cdr3_nt: TGTGCCAGCAGCACCCAGACAGGGAGGAACACTGAAGCTTTCTTT
j_call: TRBJ1-1; v_call: TRBV18; d_call: -; clone_size: -; cdr3_aa: CASSPQGPMNTEAFF; cdr3_nt: TGTGCCAGCTCACCTCAGGGGCCGATGAACACTGAAGCTTTCTTT
j_call: TRBJ1-1; v_call: TRBV5-6; d_call: TRBD1; clone_size: -; cdr3_aa: CASSRGQGRTEAFF; cdr3_nt: TGTGCCAGCAGCCGCGGACAGGGGAGGACTGAAGCTTTCTTT
j_call: TRBJ2-2; v_call: TRBV5-1; d_call: TRBD2; clone_size: once; cdr3_aa: CASTGLAGTGELFF; cdr3_nt: TGCGCCAGCACGGGACTAGCGGGCACCGGGGAGCTGTTTTTT
j_call: TRBJ2-1; v_call: TRBV9; d_call: TRBD2; clone_size: -; cdr3_aa: CASSVTSGSISYNEQFF; cdr3_nt: TGTGCCAGCAGCGTTACTAGCGGGAGTATATCGTACAATGAGCAGTTCTTC
j_call: TRBJ2-1; v_call: TRBV10-3; d_call: -; clone_size: -; cdr3_aa: CAISEDRGKFF; cdr3_nt: TGTGCCATCAGTGAGGATAGGGGGAAGTTCTTC
j_call: TRBJ2-7; v_call: TRBV23-1; d_call: -; clone_size: -; cdr3_aa: CASPFRLHPSGLYEQYF; cdr3_nt: TGCGCCAGCCCCTTCAGATTACACCCTTCAGGGCTTTACGAGCAGTACTTC
j_call: TRBJ2-7; v_call: TRBV28; d_call: TRBD1; clone_size: once; cdr3_aa: CASLEVRDSAYEQYF; cdr3_nt: TGTGCCAGCCTTGAAGTGAGGGACAGCGCCTACGAGCAGTACTTC
j_call: TRBJ2-3; v_call: TRBV19; d_call: TRBD2; clone_size: -; cdr3_aa: CASSIDLASGSVDTQYF; cdr3_nt: TGTGCCAGTAGTATAGATCTGGCTAGCGGGAGTGTCGATACGCAGTATTTT
j_call: TRBJ1-2; v_call: TRBV7-3; d_call: -; clone_size: -; cdr3_aa: CASSLGQGSGYTF; cdr3_nt: TGTGCCAGCAGCCTAGGGCAGGGGTCTGGCTACACCTTC
j_call: TRBJ1-3; v_call: TRBV28; d_call: -; clone_size: once; cdr3_aa: CASSLDGGMWYTIYF; cdr3_nt: TGTGCCAGCAGTTTGGACGGGGGGATGTGGTACACCATATATTTT
j_call: TRBJ2-3; v_call: TRBV30; d_call: -; clone_size: -; cdr3_aa: CAWSRIGRDTQYF; cdr3_nt: TGTGCCTGGAGTCGGATTGGGCGCGATACGCAGTATTTT
j_call: TRBJ1-3; v_call: TRBV2; d_call: -; clone_size: -; cdr3_aa: CASKRSLSSGNTIYF; cdr3_nt: TGTGCCAGCAAGCGGTCGCTGAGCTCTGGAAACACCATATATTTT
j_call: TRBJ2-2; v_call: TRBV5-5; d_call: -; clone_size: -; cdr3_aa: CASTPHGVTTGELFF; cdr3_nt: TGTGCCAGCACCCCTCACGGGGTTACCACCGGGGAGCTGTTTTTT
j_call: TRBJ2-3; v_call: TRBV12-5; d_call: -; clone_size: -; cdr3_aa: CASGWTPSEWGVQGHTDTQYF; cdr3_nt: TGTGCTAGTGGTTGGACCCCATCGGAGTGGGGGGTCCAAGGCCACACAGATACGCAGTATTTT
j_call: TRBJ1-3; v_call: TRBV7-2; d_call: -; clone_size: -; cdr3_aa: CASSSSSGNTIYF; cdr3_nt: TGTGCCAGCAGCTCGTCCTCTGGAAACACCATATATTTT
j_call: TRBJ2-7; v_call: TRBV27; d_call: TRBD1; clone_size: -; cdr3_aa: CASRAGQDTSYEQYF; cdr3_nt: TGTGCCAGCAGAGCCGGACAGGACACCTCCTACGAGCAGTACTTC
j_call: TRBJ1-5; v_call: TRBV28; d_call: TRBD1; clone_size: many; cdr3_aa: CASSPPPTSGQGGNQPQHF; cdr3_nt: TGTGCCAGCAGTCCCCCTCCAACGTCGGGACAGGGCGGCAATCAGCCCCAGCATTTT
j_call: TRBJ2-1; v_call: TRBV14; d_call: -; clone_size: few; cdr3_aa: CASSLLTPGNEQFF; cdr3_nt: TGTGCCAGCAGCCTCCTGACCCCGGGAAATGAGCAGTTCTTC
j_call: TRBJ2-5; v_call: TRBV11-2; d_call: -; clone_size: -; cdr3_aa: CASSLMQGYQETQYF; cdr3_nt: TGTGCCAGCAGCTTAATGCAGGGGTACCAAGAGACCCAGTACTTC